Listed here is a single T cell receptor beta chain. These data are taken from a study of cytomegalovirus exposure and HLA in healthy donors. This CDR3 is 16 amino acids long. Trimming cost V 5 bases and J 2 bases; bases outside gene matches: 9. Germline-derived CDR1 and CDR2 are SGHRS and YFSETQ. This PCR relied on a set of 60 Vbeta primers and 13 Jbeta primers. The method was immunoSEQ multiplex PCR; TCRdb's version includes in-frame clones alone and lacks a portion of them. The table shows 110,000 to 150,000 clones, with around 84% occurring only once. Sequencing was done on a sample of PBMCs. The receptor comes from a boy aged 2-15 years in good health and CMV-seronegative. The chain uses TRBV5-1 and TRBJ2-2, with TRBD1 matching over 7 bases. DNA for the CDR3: TGCGCCAGCAGTCGGGGACAGCTGCAAAACACCGGGGAGCTGTTTTTT. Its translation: CASSRGQLQNTGELFF.